This TCR beta chain originates from a study of blood T cell repertoires in COVID-19. Produced via immunoSEQ multiplex PCR; TCRdb's table is partial and in-frame only. The sample includes some 20,000 clones, 86% seen only once; the top ten take 12%. This clone was seen a single time. The CDR3 sequence is 13 residues long. Germline lookup yields CDR1 SGHTA and CDR2 FQGNSA. Trimming pared 8 bases from V and 5 bases from J, leaving 13 bases between. Specimen: peripheral blood. The V gene is TRBV7-2, the J gene TRBJ1-5; tentatively, D is TRBD1 (6 bases). The sequence was collected from an elderly woman with active or convalescent COVID-19. The CDR3: CASAQGDYQPQHF. The CDR3 nucleotides read TGTGCCAGCGCACAGGGAGACTATCAGCCCCAGCATTTT.